Presented here are 5 T cell receptor beta chains from one specimen sequenced in a study of cytomegalovirus exposure and HLA in healthy donors. Amplification used 60 Vbeta primers and 13 Jbeta primers. The data were produced by immunoSEQ multiplex PCR, yet TCRdb's version contains in-frame clones alone and is incomplete. The table lists 150,000 to 200,000 clones, over 80% of them singletons. The specimen sequenced was PBMCs. The receptor source for this set is a woman aged 18-29 years in good health and CMV-seronegative.

The chain recombines TRBV7-9 with TRBJ2-3, with D tentatively TRBD1 (5 bases). Deletions cut 5 bases from V and 1 base from J, with 13 bases between. Germline values: CDR1 SEHNR, CDR2 FQNEAQ (reference sequence). The CDR3 is 15 residues long. The CDR3 nucleotides are TGTGCCAGCAGCCAAGCCCTAGGGGGCACAGATACGCAGTATTTT. Its translation is CASSQALGGTDTQYF.

This clone has only one observation. The J gene is TRBJ2-2, the V gene TRBV9; D gene unclear. The germline gives CDR1 SGDLS, CDR2 YYNGEE. Trimming pared 4 bases from V and 6 bases from J, leaving 7 bases between. This CDR3 is built from 12 residues. This CDR3 is CASSLSPGELFF. DNA for the CDR3: TGTGCCAGCAGCCTATCCCCCGGGGAGCTGTTTTTT. The full variable domain, its missing parts supplied by reference TRBV9 and TRBJ2-2, is DSGVTQTPKHLITATGQRVTLRCSPRSGDLSVYWYQQSLDQGLQFLIQYYNGEERAKGNILERFSAQQFPDLHSELNLSSLELGDSALYFCASSLSPGELFFGEGSRLTVL.

This clone was counted only a few times. V usage is TRBV6-5 and J usage is TRBJ1-1; weak D call: TRBD1 (5 bases). The V end was cut by 3 bases, the J end by 4 bases, with 18 bases between. The germline V gene has CDR1 MNHEY and CDR2 SVGAGI. The CDR3 runs 16 residues. The CDR3 loop reads CASSYTLGGGSTEAFF. DNA of the CDR3: TGTGCCAGCAGTTATACCTTAGGCGGGGGAAGCACTGAAGCTTTCTTT.

The CDR3 sequence: CASSFAYSNRNQPQHF. The DNA for the CDR3 is TGTGCCAGCAGCTTTGCCTATAGTAATCGCAATCAGCCCCAGCATTTT. The chain links TRBV7-8 to TRBJ1-5; D not certain. Germline V gives CDR1 SGHVS, CDR2 FQNEAQ. Trimming removed 3 bases from V and 2 bases from J, with 14 bases in between. The CDR3 extends over 16 amino acids.

The chain joins TRBV18 to TRBJ1-1; D ambiguous. This CDR3 is built from 15 residues. V was clipped by 1 base and J by 4 bases, with 13 bases between them. Germline CDR1 is KGHSH and CDR2 is LQKENI. The CDR3 nucleotides read TGTGCCAGCTCACCACGAAACAGTTGGTCCACTGAAGCTTTCTTT. Residues: CASSPRNSWSTEAFF.